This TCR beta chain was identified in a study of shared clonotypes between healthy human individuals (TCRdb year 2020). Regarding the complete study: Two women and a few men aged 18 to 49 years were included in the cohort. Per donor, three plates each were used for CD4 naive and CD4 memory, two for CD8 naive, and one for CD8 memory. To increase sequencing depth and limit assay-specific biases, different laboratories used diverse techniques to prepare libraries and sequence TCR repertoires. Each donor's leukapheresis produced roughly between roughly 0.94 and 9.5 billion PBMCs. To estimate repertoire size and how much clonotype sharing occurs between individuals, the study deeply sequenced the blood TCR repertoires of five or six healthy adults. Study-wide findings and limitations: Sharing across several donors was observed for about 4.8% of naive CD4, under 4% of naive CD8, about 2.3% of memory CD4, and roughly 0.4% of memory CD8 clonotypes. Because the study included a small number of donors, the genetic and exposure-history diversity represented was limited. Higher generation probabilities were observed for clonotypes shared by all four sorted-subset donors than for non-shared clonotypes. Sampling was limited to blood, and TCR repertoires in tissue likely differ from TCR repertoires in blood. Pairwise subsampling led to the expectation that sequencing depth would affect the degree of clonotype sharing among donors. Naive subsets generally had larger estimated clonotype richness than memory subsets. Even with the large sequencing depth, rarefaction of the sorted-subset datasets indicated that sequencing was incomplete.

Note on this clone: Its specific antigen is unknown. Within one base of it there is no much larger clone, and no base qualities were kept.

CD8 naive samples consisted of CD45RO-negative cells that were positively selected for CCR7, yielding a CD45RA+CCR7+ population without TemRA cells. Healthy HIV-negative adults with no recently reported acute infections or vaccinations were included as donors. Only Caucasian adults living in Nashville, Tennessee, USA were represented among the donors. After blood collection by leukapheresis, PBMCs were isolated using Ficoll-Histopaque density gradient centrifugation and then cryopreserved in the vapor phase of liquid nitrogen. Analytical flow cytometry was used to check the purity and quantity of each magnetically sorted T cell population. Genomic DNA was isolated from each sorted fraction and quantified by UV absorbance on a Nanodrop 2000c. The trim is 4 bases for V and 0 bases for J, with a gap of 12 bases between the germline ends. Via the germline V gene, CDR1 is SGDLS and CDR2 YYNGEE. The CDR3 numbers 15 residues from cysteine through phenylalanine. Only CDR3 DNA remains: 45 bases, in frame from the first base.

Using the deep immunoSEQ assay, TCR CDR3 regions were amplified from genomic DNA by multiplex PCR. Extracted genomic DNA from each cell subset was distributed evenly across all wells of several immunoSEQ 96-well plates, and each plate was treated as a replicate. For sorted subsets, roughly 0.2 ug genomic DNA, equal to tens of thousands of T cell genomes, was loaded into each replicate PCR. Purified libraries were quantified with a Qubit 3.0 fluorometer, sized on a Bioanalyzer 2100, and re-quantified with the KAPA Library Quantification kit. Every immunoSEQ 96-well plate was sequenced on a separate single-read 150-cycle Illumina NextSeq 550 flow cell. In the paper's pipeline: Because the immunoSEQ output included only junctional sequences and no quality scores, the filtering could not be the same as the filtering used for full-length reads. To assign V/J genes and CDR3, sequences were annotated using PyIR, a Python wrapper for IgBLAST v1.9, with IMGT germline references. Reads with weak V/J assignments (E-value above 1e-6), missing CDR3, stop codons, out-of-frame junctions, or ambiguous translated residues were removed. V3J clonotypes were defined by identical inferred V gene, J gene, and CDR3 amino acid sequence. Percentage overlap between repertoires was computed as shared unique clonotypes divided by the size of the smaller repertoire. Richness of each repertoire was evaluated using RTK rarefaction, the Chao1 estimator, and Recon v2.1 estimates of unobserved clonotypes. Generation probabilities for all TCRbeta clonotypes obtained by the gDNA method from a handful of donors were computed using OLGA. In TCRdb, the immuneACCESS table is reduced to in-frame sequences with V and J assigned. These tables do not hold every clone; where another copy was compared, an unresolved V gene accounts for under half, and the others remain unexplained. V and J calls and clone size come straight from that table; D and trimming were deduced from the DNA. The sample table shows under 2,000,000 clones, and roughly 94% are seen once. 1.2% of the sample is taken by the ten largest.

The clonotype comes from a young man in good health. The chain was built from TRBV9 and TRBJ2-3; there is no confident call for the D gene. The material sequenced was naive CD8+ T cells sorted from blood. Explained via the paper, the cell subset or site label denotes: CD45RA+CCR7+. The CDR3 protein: CASSLTDSSTDTQYF. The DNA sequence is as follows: TGTGCCAGCAGCCTCACAGACTCTAGCACAGATACGCAGTATTTT.